These T cell receptor beta chains were read from a single sample in a study of vaccination and CD4 T cells after COVID-19. TCRdb independently ran MiXCR on the PCR reads; one entry per CDR3 protein. The sample carries several thousand distinct CDR3 sequences, 45% to 60% recorded once. These receptors' targets are unknown. Sequencing was done on a sample of CD4+ T cells from blood, cultured in vitro. These receptor sequences come from a human donor in good health. Each CDR3 is given with its conserved first and last residue. D genes are given only for firm matches. Clone size is stated in some rows and not others, as once, few, many or a class when expanded.

j_call: TRBJ2-3; d_call: .; clone_size: .; v_call: TRBV5-1; cdr3_aa: CASSLTGAASVAADTQYF
j_call: TRBJ1-2; d_call: .; clone_size: few; v_call: TRBV11-2; cdr3_aa: CASSLEGSGYTF
j_call: TRBJ1-1; d_call: .; clone_size: few; v_call: TRBV5-4; cdr3_aa: CASSWNDLSRGGRGLNTEAFF
j_call: TRBJ1-2; d_call: .; clone_size: .; v_call: TRBV5-1; cdr3_aa: CASSLSGDGYTF
j_call: TRBJ1-2; d_call: TRBD1; clone_size: few; v_call: TRBV7-8; cdr3_aa: CASSPGQITNYGYTF
j_call: TRBJ2-2; d_call: .; clone_size: once; v_call: TRBV7-9; cdr3_aa: CASSPDRTRGELFF
j_call: TRBJ1-1; d_call: .; clone_size: .; v_call: TRBV7-9; cdr3_aa: CASSLAQVNTEAFF
j_call: TRBJ1-5; d_call: .; clone_size: .; v_call: TRBV7-2; cdr3_aa: CAGSLGANQPQHF
j_call: TRBJ2-1; d_call: TRBD2; clone_size: .; v_call: TRBV7-2; cdr3_aa: CASSPLAGAGEQFF
j_call: TRBJ2-7; d_call: .; clone_size: few; v_call: TRBV12-3/TRBV12-4; cdr3_aa: CASSLNVYEQYF
j_call: TRBJ1-3; d_call: .; clone_size: .; v_call: TRBV2; cdr3_aa: CASSPRPGNTIYF
j_call: TRBJ2-1; d_call: .; clone_size: .; v_call: TRBV12-3/TRBV12-4; cdr3_aa: CASSWTKGSEQFF
j_call: TRBJ1-2; d_call: .; clone_size: .; v_call: TRBV20-1; cdr3_aa: CSATKDTNYGYTF
j_call: TRBJ1-2; d_call: TRBD1; clone_size: .; v_call: TRBV25-1; cdr3_aa: CASSEFKGNRGNGYTF
j_call: TRBJ2-2; d_call: TRBD1; clone_size: .; v_call: TRBV5-1; cdr3_aa: CASSLGTGVKTGELFF
j_call: TRBJ2-3; d_call: .; clone_size: .; v_call: TRBV15; cdr3_aa: CATSRDAARDTQYF
j_call: TRBJ1-5; d_call: TRBD1; clone_size: few; v_call: TRBV30; cdr3_aa: CAWRGQGLADQPQHF
j_call: TRBJ1-2; d_call: TRBD1; clone_size: .; v_call: TRBV30; cdr3_aa: CAWRITAGQYGYTF
j_call: TRBJ2-2; d_call: TRBD1; clone_size: few; v_call: TRBV6-1; cdr3_aa: CASSEARGTGGAGELFF
j_call: TRBJ2-1; d_call: TRBD1; clone_size: once; v_call: TRBV10-3; cdr3_aa: CAIRDTRQGYEQFF
j_call: TRBJ1-2; d_call: TRBD1; clone_size: few; v_call: TRBV19; cdr3_aa: CASVSQGYYGYTF
j_call: TRBJ2-7; d_call: .; clone_size: .; v_call: TRBV5-8; cdr3_aa: CASVGTRTYEQYF
j_call: TRBJ1-6; d_call: .; clone_size: .; v_call: TRBV6-5; cdr3_aa: CASSYSGEGPDNSPLHF
j_call: TRBJ1-1; d_call: .; clone_size: .; v_call: TRBV12-3/TRBV12-4; cdr3_aa: CASSLANTEAFF
j_call: TRBJ1-2; d_call: TRBD1; clone_size: .; v_call: TRBV2; cdr3_aa: CASSYRGGNYGYTF
j_call: TRBJ1-6; d_call: .; clone_size: .; v_call: TRBV6-1; cdr3_aa: CASSKSSYNSPLHF
j_call: TRBJ1-1; d_call: .; clone_size: few; v_call: TRBV6-5; cdr3_aa: CASSYAVTDEAFF
j_call: TRBJ2-5; d_call: .; clone_size: .; v_call: TRBV11-2; cdr3_aa: CASSFRQGYETQYF
j_call: TRBJ2-1; d_call: .; clone_size: .; v_call: TRBV10-2; cdr3_aa: CASSESLLRPNEQFF
j_call: TRBJ1-1; d_call: .; clone_size: few; v_call: TRBV7-9; cdr3_aa: CASSSKPLSGLNTEAFF
j_call: TRBJ1-5; d_call: .; clone_size: .; v_call: TRBV5-1; cdr3_aa: CASSYGTNQPQHF
j_call: TRBJ1-2; d_call: .; clone_size: few; v_call: TRBV15; cdr3_aa: CATSRGRDSGYTF
j_call: TRBJ1-1; d_call: .; clone_size: .; v_call: TRBV19; cdr3_aa: CASSIRTNTEAFF
j_call: TRBJ2-5; d_call: .; clone_size: .; v_call: TRBV19; cdr3_aa: CASSIDRDPSQETQYF
j_call: TRBJ2-5; d_call: .; clone_size: .; v_call: TRBV5-1; cdr3_aa: CASSFGSLVETQYF
j_call: TRBJ1-5; d_call: .; clone_size: few; v_call: TRBV23-1; cdr3_aa: CASSQSYREDQPQHF
j_call: TRBJ1-5; d_call: .; clone_size: .; v_call: TRBV12-3/TRBV12-4; cdr3_aa: CASNRLNQPQHF
j_call: TRBJ1-2; d_call: .; clone_size: few; v_call: TRBV27; cdr3_aa: CASSLSTGTPSYGYTF
j_call: TRBJ1-2; d_call: .; clone_size: .; v_call: TRBV11-2; cdr3_aa: CASSLGGGLVVGYTF
j_call: TRBJ2-3; d_call: TRBD2; clone_size: few; v_call: TRBV20-1; cdr3_aa: CSADLAGGTDTQYF
j_call: TRBJ1-1; d_call: .; clone_size: .; v_call: TRBV7-2; cdr3_aa: CASSLGSGRMNTEAFF
j_call: TRBJ2-3; d_call: .; clone_size: few; v_call: TRBV6-1; cdr3_aa: CASRVRGSTDTQYF
j_call: TRBJ2-5; d_call: TRBD1; clone_size: .; v_call: TRBV20-1; cdr3_aa: CSAKGPTGAETQYF
j_call: TRBJ1-3; d_call: .; clone_size: .; v_call: TRBV10-2; cdr3_aa: CASSEHGANSGNTIYF
j_call: TRBJ2-1; d_call: TRBD2; clone_size: few; v_call: TRBV2; cdr3_aa: CASTPSGLSSYNEQFF